This T cell receptor (beta chain) was sequenced for a study of blood T cell repertoires in COVID-19. Looking at the study overall: COVID-19 samples from acute and convalescent phases originated in the United States, Italy and Spain. The analysed material was cDNA or gDNA that came from T cells, B-cell-depleted T cells, or PBMCs.

The CDR3 loop spans 19 amino acids. CDR1 SGHTA and CDR2 FQGTGA come from the germline V gene. The trim removed 2 bases at V and 9 bases at J, leaving 19 bases unmatched. The Seattle patients, enrolled during active infection, were followed longitudinally. Methods used by the authors: Scientists estimated how many nucleated cells there were by amplifying reference gene primers. The repertoire was sequenced with immunoSEQ multiplex PCR; TCRdb's copy has only in-frame clones and lacks some. D and trimming come from the DNA, and the V and J calls and clone size come from that table. Of about 200,000 clones detected, around four fifths appear once; the ten largest clones hold 7.5% to 9.5%.

The sequence derives from a woman aged 80 or over with COVID-19, enrolled during active disease. This chain uses TRBV7-3 with TRBJ1-6, with TRBD1 matching 7 bases. The sequenced sample was peripheral blood. The CDR3 sequence: CASSLEREGQYPSSSPLHF. CDR3 coding DNA: TGTGCCAGCAGCTTAGAGAGAGAGGGACAGTATCCGTCGTCTTCACCCCTCCACTTT.